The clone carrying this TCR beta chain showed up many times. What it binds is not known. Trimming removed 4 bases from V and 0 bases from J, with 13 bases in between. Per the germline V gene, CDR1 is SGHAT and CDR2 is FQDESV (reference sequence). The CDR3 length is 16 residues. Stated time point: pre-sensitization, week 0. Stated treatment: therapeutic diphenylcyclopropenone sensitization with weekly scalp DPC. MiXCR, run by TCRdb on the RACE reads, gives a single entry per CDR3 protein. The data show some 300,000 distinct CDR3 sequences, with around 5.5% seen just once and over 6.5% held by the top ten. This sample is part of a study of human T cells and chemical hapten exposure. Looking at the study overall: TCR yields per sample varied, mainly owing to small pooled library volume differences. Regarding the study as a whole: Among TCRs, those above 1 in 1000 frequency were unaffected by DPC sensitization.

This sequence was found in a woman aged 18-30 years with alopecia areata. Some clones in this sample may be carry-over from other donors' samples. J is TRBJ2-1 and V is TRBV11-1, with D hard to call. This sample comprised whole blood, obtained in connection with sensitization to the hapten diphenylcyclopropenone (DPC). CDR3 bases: TGTGCCAGCAGCTACGACACCGTAAGCTCCTACAATGAGCAGTTCTTC. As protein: CASSYDTVSSYNEQFF.